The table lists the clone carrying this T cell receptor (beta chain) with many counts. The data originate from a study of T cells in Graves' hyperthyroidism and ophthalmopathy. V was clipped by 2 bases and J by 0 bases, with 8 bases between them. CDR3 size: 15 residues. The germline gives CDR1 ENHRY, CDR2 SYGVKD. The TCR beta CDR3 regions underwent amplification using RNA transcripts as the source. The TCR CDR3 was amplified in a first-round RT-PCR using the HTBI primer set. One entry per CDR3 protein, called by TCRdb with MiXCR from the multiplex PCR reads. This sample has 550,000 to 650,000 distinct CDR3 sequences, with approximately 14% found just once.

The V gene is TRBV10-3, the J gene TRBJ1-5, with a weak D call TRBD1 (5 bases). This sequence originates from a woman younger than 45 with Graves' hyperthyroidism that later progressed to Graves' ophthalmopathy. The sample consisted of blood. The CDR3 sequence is CAISEGGNSNQPQHF. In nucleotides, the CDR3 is TGTGCCATCAGTGAGGGGGGGAATAGCAATCAGCCCCAGCATTTT.